This T cell receptor beta chain came from a study of glioma-infiltrating T cells. Turning to the study itself: Blood libraries targeted about 4.5- to 11-fold coverage of about a million T cells. Study conclusions and caveats: Tissue and blood shared very few CDR3 sequences.

Of note for this clonotype: The antigen is unknown. The junction shows a germline mismatch at one end, possibly a read error.

Amplification of TCR alpha and beta CDR3 regions from RNA used iRepertoire nested multiplex PCR. Input was 100-400 ng of tissue mRNA or PBMC total RNA. In TCRdb, the multiplex PCR reads were re-called with MiXCR into one record per CDR3 protein. The sample has around 350,000 distinct CDR3 sequences; roughly two fifths are singletons. CDR3 length: 14 amino acids. Germline V CDR1 and CDR2: SGHTA, FQGNSA. Material: glioma tissue, nonneoplastic brain tissue, or PBMCs (not recorded which). The sequence came from a human donor with low-grade glioma or glioblastoma, undergoing nonglioma brain surgery, or in good health (not recorded which). The chain recombines TRBV7-2 with TRBJ1-1; D is unresolved. The chain's CDR3 is CASSLYQEHTKAFF. In DNA, the CDR3 is TGTGCCAGCAGCTTATACCAGGAACACACTAAAGCTTTCTTT.